This section outlines one TCR beta chain sequence together with its context. The sample holds many counts of this clonotype. No antigen is known for it. One base away there is no much larger clone; base qualities are not given. The sample belongs to a study of response to subunit inactivated influenza vaccine (dated by TCRdb to 2017 to 2018). In terms of the full investigation: The study used deep quantitative T cell receptor repertoire profiling to track responses to a trivalent subunit inactivated influenza vaccine.

Library preparation employed RT-PCR. This sample was sequenced with an Illumina HiSeq 2500. TCRdb reprocessing: public reads trimmed at Q25 with fastp, clones called with MiXCR, in-frame beta chains kept. Rows are combined by CDR3 protein, so each entry shows the most common genes and DNA. The sample includes about 520,000 distinct CDR3 sequences, with less than 30% observed a single time. 1.9% of the sample goes to the ten largest clones. Here is what the overall study found, with its caveats: The authors proposed that each seasonal influenza vaccination may bring in only a limited number of new T cells.

The germline V gene specifies SGHRS as CDR1 and YFSETQ as CDR2. The CDR3 has 15 amino acids, counting the end cysteine and phenylalanine. Only the CDR3 portion is preserved as DNA: 45 bases, with reading frame beginning at the first base. V is cut back by 1 base and J by 4 bases, with 2 bases in the junction unmatched. Here the chain combines TRBV5-1 and TRBJ2-3; TRBD2 lines up with 11 middle nucleotides. Sequencing used CD4+ T cells sorted from PBMCs, obtained about 5 days after vaccination. The TCR was taken from a man aged 45-65 years who received an inactivated influenza vaccine. Donor details come from another sample of the same person, matched by shared clones. The CDR3 protein: CASSLTSGGADTQYF. The bases are TGCGCCAGCAGCTTGACTAGCGGGGGTGCAGATACGCAGTATTTT.